This T cell receptor (beta chain) was identified in a study of PD-1 blockade in classical Hodgkin lymphoma. Findings and caveats of the study: CD4+ TCR diversity, unlike CD8+, rose significantly by C4D1. The origin of the repertoire differences remains undefined, with disease activity or prior therapy as possible causes. Any patient who commenced nivolumab under 1 year after ASCT was excluded. Baseline TCR diversity was reportedly lower in newly diagnosed patients than healthy donors.

Concerning this clone itself: Its antigen is undetermined.

The time point here: cycle 4 day 1 (C4D1), after about 6 weeks of nivolumab. With no exception, relapse followed autologous stem cell transplantation in all patients, and brentuximab vedotin exposure varied. Produced via immunoSEQ multiplex PCR; TCRdb's table is partial and in-frame only. The sample lists about 52,000 clones, around nine tenths occurring once. Sequencing was performed on peripheral blood mononuclear cells (PBMCs), taken before the fourth cycle of nivolumab. This clonotype was obtained from a human donor with classical Hodgkin lymphoma.

CDR3 amino acids: CASSWTSGRARDEQFF. The DNA of the CDR3 is TGCGCCAGCAGCTGGACTAGCGGGAGGGCCAGGGATGAGCAGTTCTTC. The chain couples TRBV5-1 to TRBJ2-1, with 15 bases matching TRBD2. The CDR3 loop spans 16 amino acids. With 3 bases clipped from V and 8 bases from J, the junction kept 6 bases outside the gene matches. From germline, CDR1 is SGHRS and CDR2 YFSETQ.